The sequence of this T cell receptor (beta chain) was determined in a study of beta chain features in type 1 diabetes. Across the whole study: Age and gender were similar between patients and healthy donors, as were cell yields.

Germline lookup yields CDR1 MNHEY and CDR2 SMNVEV (reference sequence). After removal of 0 bases from V and 6 bases from J, the junction contained 7 bases not matched to a gene. The CDR3 length is 16 residues. Stem cell-like memory, regulatory, central memory and naive CD4+ cells were sorted via CD45RO/CCR7/CD25/CD127/CD95/CD27. In this sample, this clone turned up a few times. The antigen is undetermined. Reverse transcribing all isolated RNA meant expressed TCRB transcripts were sequenced. Generated by immunoSEQ multiplex PCR, the TCRdb table keeps only in-frame clones and is missing some. The sample holds around 130,000 clones; approximately 10% are singletons and the top ten take 0.75%. General study points: Diminished insertions and augmented deletions at VDJ junctions characterized type 1 diabetes patients. The study notes PCR might favor shorter templates equally in patients and controls. Significant though moderate, a shortening of TCRB CDR3s appeared in all four CD4+ subsets of Type 1 diabetes patients.

The TCR sequence derives from a man between 25 and 39 years old with type 1 diabetes. The specimen sequenced was central memory CD4+ T cells from blood. This chain links TRBV27 with TRBJ2-2; 7 bases line up with TRBD2. CDR3: CASSLSVPGGSGELFF. The CDR3 nucleotides read TGTGCCAGCAGTTTATCGGTCCCGGGGGGATCCGGGGAGCTGTTTTTT.